Sequencing of this T cell receptor (beta chain) was carried out in a study of cytomegalovirus exposure and HLA in healthy donors. This CDR3 is 14 amino acids long. V lost 6 bases and J 14 bases, leaving 22 bases between the germline ends. The germline CDR1 and CDR2 sequences are MNHEY and SVGAGI. Sequencing was performed with immunoSEQ multiplex PCR; in TCRdb, only in-frame clones are kept and a portion is missing. Of 250,000 to 400,000 clones listed, 88% are singletons. Of note for this clone: Antigen unknown.

Study-wide results and limits: Among TCR sequences, most were rare, though some public TCRs appeared in many donors.

Sequenced material: PBMCs. This TCR was recovered from a man aged 25-40 years in good health and CMV-seronegative. The gene calls are TRBV6-5 and TRBJ2-2, with D possibly TRBD2 on 6 matching bases. The CDR3, as DNA: TGTGCCAGCAGAGCAATAGGGAACACCGGGGGTCTGTTTTTT. Its translation is CASRAIGNTGGLFF.